The 26 T cell receptor beta chains below were found in one sample sequenced in a study of metastatic and nonmetastatic thyroid tumors. Thyroid surgery was performed in patients who had received no treatment beforehand. TCRdb called clones again from the PCR reads with MiXCR. The data hold just under 60,000 clones, with roughly 16% observed a single time. Sequences were obtained from blood. These receptors were taken from a male donor with papillary thyroid cancer or a benign thyroid nodule (not recorded which). Some clones in this sample may be carry-over from other donors' samples.

This clone was picked up many times. The genes are TRBV11-1 and TRBJ1-4; D gene unclear. Germline V gene data show CDR1 as SGHAT and CDR2 as FQDESV (reference sequence). The CDR3 contains 11 residues. Trimming pared 3 bases from V and 6 bases from J, leaving 2 bases between. DNA of the CDR3: TGTGCCAGCAGCTTGGATGAAAAACTGTTTTTT. The encoded protein is CASSLDEKLFF.

Ten or more counts support this clone. V is TRBV9 and J is TRBJ2-7; D might be TRBD2 (5 bases). There are 15 residues in the CDR3. V gave up 0 bases and J gave up 4 bases, with 14 bases separating them. CDR1 and CDR2 from the germline V gene are SGDLS and YYNGEE. DNA of the CDR3: TGTGCCAGCAGCGTAGGGGCTGGGTGGACTTACGAGCAGTACTTC. Its protein product is CASSVGAGWTYEQYF.

To note about this clone: With a much larger clone just one base away, this may be a read error. The rearrangement uses TRBV20-1 and TRBJ2-1; D not certain. The CDR3 spans 16 residues. Trimming shortened V by 1 base and J by 0 bases, and 13 bases separated the two germline ends. Per the germline V gene, CDR1 is DFQATT and CDR2 is SNEGSKA (reference sequence). This chain's CDR3 is CSARVSGRSSYNEQFF. Written as DNA, the CDR3 is TGCAGTGCTAGAGTTTCGGGCCGAAGCTCCTACAATGAGCAGTTCTTC.

Ten or more counts support this clone. The J gene is TRBJ2-6, the V gene TRBV28; no definite D call. This CDR3 spans 15 amino acids. Trimming stripped 8 bases from V and 1 base from J, with 12 bases between. Per the germline V gene, CDR1 is MDHEN and CDR2 is SYDVKM. This CDR3 is CASLSSRSGANVLTF. The CDR3 nucleotides are TGTGCCAGCCTTTCTTCTAGGTCTGGGGCCAACGTCCTGACTTTC.

The V and J genes are TRBV9 and TRBJ1-1; no clear D. The germline V gene encodes CDR1 SGDLS and CDR2 YYNGEE. V lost 4 bases, J lost 10 bases, and 17 bases lay in between. The CDR3 runs to 13 residues. The CDR3 region has the DNA TGTGCCAGCAGCTCCCTACGGGCGAGTGGAGCTTTCTTT. It yields the protein CASSSLRASGAFF.

This clone was observed many times. A much larger clone lies a single base off, so this may be a read error. Within the sample, other DNA sequences also encode this same CDR3. V and J are TRBV30 and TRBJ1-2, with 12 bases fitting TRBD1. Germline trimming cut 8 bases from V and 3 bases from J; bases unmatched to any gene: 1. Per the germline V gene, CDR1 is GTSNPN and CDR2 is SVGIG (reference sequence). The CDR3 spans 12 residues. The CDR3 DNA follows: TGTGCCGGGGACAGGGGGCACTATGGCTACACCTTC. It encodes CAGDRGHYGYTF.

There are many counts of this clone. This chain links TRBV28 with TRBJ1-3, with 7 bases that match TRBD1. Germline CDR1 and CDR2: MDHEN and SYDVKM. The CDR3 is made up of 16 amino acids. The V segment lost 3 bases and the J segment 4 bases; nucleotides outside the gene matches: 9. DNA of the CDR3: TGTGCCAGCAGTTTCCCCCCGAGGACAGGCGGAAACACCATATATTTT. It codes for CASSFPPRTGGNTIYF. The entire variable domain, with the rest obtained from reference TRBV28 and TRBJ1-3, is as follows: DVKVTQSSRYLVKRTGEKVFLECVQDMDHENMFWYRQDPGLGLRLIYFSYDVKMKEKGDIPEGYSVSREKKERFSLILESASTNQTSMYLCASSFPPRTGGNTIYFGEGSWLTVV.

The table lists this clone with many counts. The CDR3 DNA is TGTGCCAGTAGTCCTCGTAGCGGGGTAAGCTCCTACGAGCAGTACTTC. It yields the protein CASSPRSGVSSYEQYF. This chain uses TRBV19 with TRBJ2-7; 8 bases map to TRBD2. Losses at the gene ends were 5 bases for V and 0 bases for J; bases not matched to a gene: 9. The germline CDR1 and CDR2 sequences are LNHDA and SQIVND (reference sequence). CDR3 length: 16 residues.

The genes are TRBV4-1 and TRBJ1-5; D gene uncertain. CDR1 MGHRA and CDR2 YSYEKL come from the germline V gene. Trimming removed 3 bases at V and 9 bases at J, with 12 bases between. This CDR3 comprises 13 residues. The CDR3 here is CASSQEPRGPQHF. For the CDR3, the DNA is TGCGCCAGCAGCCAGGAACCCCGGGGGCCCCAGCATTTT.

Remarks on this clone: A much larger clone lies one base from this, so it may be a read error. This chain joins TRBV9 and TRBJ1-1, with D possibly being TRBD1 (6 bases). CDR1 is SGDLS, CDR2 YYNGEE, per germline. The CDR3 is 14 amino acids. The CDR3 loop reads CVSSRQGGNTEAFF. Here the CDR3 DNA reads TGTGTCAGCAGCCGCCAAGGGGGGAACACTGAAGCTTTCTTT. Full variable domain (remainder filled in from reference TRBV9 and TRBJ1-1): DSGVTQTPKHLITATGQRVTLRCSPRSGDLSVYWYQQSLDQGLQFLIQYYNGEERAKGNILERFSAQQFPDLHSELNLSSLELGDSALYFCVSSRQGGNTEAFFGQGTRLTVV.

This clone was observed many times. The rearrangement joins TRBV12-3 or TRBV12-4 to TRBJ2-3; 9 nucleotides line up with TRBD2. This CDR3 has 17 residues. Losses at the gene ends were 8 bases for V and 4 bases for J; bases not matched to a gene: 16. CDR3 sequence: CASSKGGGGARADTQYF. The CDR3, as DNA: TGTGCCAGCTCTAAGGGTGGCGGGGGGGCTCGGGCAGATACGCAGTATTTT.

The rearrangement joins TRBV7-9 to TRBJ2-5; D remains ambiguous. In germline, CDR1 is SEHNR, CDR2 FQNEAQ (reference sequence). The V end was cut by 5 bases, the J end by 5 bases, with 24 bases between. This CDR3 has 17 amino acids. CDR3 in amino acids: CASSETRVAPIGETQYF. The CDR3 DNA reads TGTGCCAGCAGCGAAACAAGGGTCGCACCTATAGGGGAGACCCAGTACTTC.

This clone was picked up many times. This chain joins TRBV3-1 and TRBJ2-3; D may be TRBD2 (5 bases). The length of the CDR3 is 15 residues. V lost 4 bases and J lost 0, with 11 bases in between. The germline V gene encodes CDR1 LGHDT and CDR2 YNNKEL (reference sequence). CDR3 protein: CASSRGQHSTDTQYF. The CDR3 coding sequence is TGTGCCAGCAGCCGAGGGCAGCACAGCACAGATACGCAGTATTTT.

This clone is medium-sized. In nucleotides, the CDR3 is TGTGCCAGCAGTCAGGACCCTGGAAACACCATATATTTT. Amino acid sequence: CASSQDPGNTIYF. The V gene is TRBV2, the J gene TRBJ1-3; no definite D call. Per germline, CDR1 SNHLY and CDR2 FYNNEI. Trimming shortened V by 5 bases and J by 2 bases, and 7 bases separated the two germline ends. CDR3 length equals 13 residues.

With respect to this clone: It may be a read error: a sequence one base away is much more abundant. The chain employs TRBV2 and TRBJ1-6, with a possible D match to TRBD1 (6 bases). Germline values: CDR1 SNHLY, CDR2 FYNNEI. This CDR3 contains 16 residues. Trimming shortened V by 3 bases and J by 8 bases, and 17 bases separated the two germline ends. CDR3 residues: CASSEGAGQCDSPLHF. CDR3 DNA: TGTGCCAGCAGTGAGGGGGCGGGACAATGCGATTCACCCCTCCACTTT. Complete variable domain (other parts from reference TRBV2 and TRBJ1-6): EPEVTQTPSHQVTQMGQEVILRCVPISNHLYFYWYRQILGQKVEFLVSFYNNEISEKSEIFDDQFSVERPDGSNFTLKIRSTKLEDSAMYFCASSEGAGQCDSPLHFGNGTRLTVT.

The DNA for the CDR3 is TGCGCCAGCAGCTCGGAATGGCATACGCAGTATTTT. Encoded protein: CASSSEWHTQYF. This chain connects TRBV5-1 to TRBJ2-3; D is uncertain. This CDR3 contains 12 residues. Trimming took 3 bases from V and 7 from J, leaving 9 bases between them. Germline V lookup: CDR1 SGHRS, CDR2 YFSETQ.

This clone was seen repeatedly, ten times or more. The V and J genes are TRBV25-1 and TRBJ2-5; TRBD1 or TRBD2 may be the D gene (5 bases each). CDR1 and CDR2 (germline): MGHDK, SYGVNS. V lost 1 base and J lost 1, with 13 bases in between. The CDR3 sequence is 16 residues long. The CDR3 region is CASSELGRGPQETQYF. In DNA, the CDR3 is TGTGCCAGCAGTGAATTAGGAAGGGGACCCCAAGAGACCCAGTACTTC.

The chain carries TRBV11-2 and TRBJ2-1; 10 bases map to TRBD2. This CDR3 has 16 amino acids. Germline values: CDR1 SGHAT, CDR2 FQNNGV. After removal of 3 bases from V and 7 bases from J, the junction contained 9 bases not matched to a gene. The CDR3 is CASSFSGTSVSNEQFF. The CDR3 bases are TGTGCCAGCAGCTTCTCCGGGACTAGCGTTAGTAATGAGCAGTTCTTC.

This clone was seen a few times. A much larger clone is a single base away; this may be a read error. The chain combines TRBV6-1 with TRBJ1-6; D may be TRBD1 (5 bases). CDR3 length: 12 residues. Germline CDR1 reads MNHNS; CDR2 reads SASEGT. CDR3 in amino acids: CDTERGNSPLHF. The CDR3 DNA is TGTGACACCGAGAGGGGAAATTCACCCCTCCACTTT.

This clone was detected ten times or more. The same CDR3 arises from other DNA sequences in this sample as well. In DNA form, the CDR3 reads TGTGCCAGCAGCCAAGAGGGGGGGGTCGGGGAGACCCAGTACTTC. It codes for CASSQEGGVGETQYF. V gene TRBV3-1 combines with J gene TRBJ2-5; TRBD2 agrees at 7 bases. Unmatched junction bases numbered 6, after V lost 0 bases and J lost 5 bases. There are 15 residues in the CDR3. From germline, CDR1 is LGHDT and CDR2 YNNKEL (reference sequence).

This clone was observed at least ten times. The genes are TRBV28 and TRBJ2-6, with D maybe TRBD1 (5 bases). The CDR3 has 16 residues. The germline V and J ends were trimmed by 3 bases and 0 bases, with 9 bases remaining between them. Germline V gene sequence: CDR1 MDHEN, CDR2 SYDVKM. The CDR3 DNA sequence: TGTGCCAGCAGTTTTCTAGGGGACTCTGGGGCCAACGTCCTGACTTTC. Protein: CASSFLGDSGANVLTF.

This clone was counted many times. The CDR3 protein is CASTPWGEYYGYTF. In nucleotides, the CDR3 is TGTGCCAGCACTCCGTGGGGGGAATACTATGGCTACACCTTC. The chain uses TRBV12-3 or TRBV12-4 and TRBJ1-2; the D gene is possibly TRBD1 (5 bases). The CDR3 has 14 amino acids. V was pared by 7 bases and J by 3 bases, with 15 bases between.

In this sample, this clone turned up many times. V is TRBV7-3 and J is TRBJ2-1, with a weak D call TRBD2 (5 bases). Trimming removed 3 bases from V and 5 bases from J, with 14 bases in between. The CDR3 spans 15 residues. Germline V gene lookup returns CDR1 SGHTA and CDR2 FQGTGA. The CDR3 sequence is CASSFEGRTNNEQFF. The CDR3 DNA sequence: TGTGCCAGCAGCTTTGAAGGGAGAACGAACAATGAGCAGTTCTTC.

This clone was recorded at least ten times. This sequence joins TRBV7-9 and TRBJ2-1; 10 bases match TRBD2. Per the germline V gene, CDR1 is SEHNR and CDR2 is FQNEAQ (reference sequence). The CDR3 totals 16 residues. V gave up 4 bases and J gave up 4 bases; unmatched junction bases: 7. The CDR3 spells CASSSPLAGDYNEQFF. The CDR3 nucleotides read TGTGCCAGCAGCTCGCCCCTAGCGGGGGATTACAATGAGCAGTTCTTC.

The chain recombines TRBV30 with TRBJ2-1, with 8 bases fitting TRBD2. The CDR3 covers 15 residues. Germline assignment: CDR1 GTSNPN and CDR2 SVGIG (reference sequence). Trimming removed 0 bases from V and 4 bases from J; junction bases left unmatched: 5. The CDR3 DNA reads TGTGCCTGGAGTGTACTAGCGGTATGGTACAATGAGCAGTTCTTC. It translates to CAWSVLAVWYNEQFF.

This clone has ten or more counts. The chain employs TRBV20-1 and TRBJ1-5; 8 nucleotides line up with TRBD1. Germline assignment: CDR1 DFQATT and CDR2 SNEGSKA (reference sequence). This CDR3 region has 14 residues. After removal of 1 base from V and 3 bases from J, the junction contained 2 bases not matched to a gene. The CDR3 DNA reads as TGCAGTGCTAGAGGGACAGGGTACAATCAGCCCCAGCATTTT. It is translated as CSARGTGYNQPQHF.